Each of the 23 T cell receptor beta chains below was sequenced from the same sample in a study of cytomegalovirus exposure and HLA in healthy donors (dated by TCRdb to the late 2010s). Receptor libraries were prepared by the immunoSEQ multiplex PCR assay. The multiplex PCR relied on a mix of 60 forward primers for TCR Vbeta segments and 13 reverse primers for TCR Jbeta segments. Imported from immuneACCESS, the table was reduced by TCRdb to in-frame sequences with V and J called. These copies leave out some clones; in studies compared against another copy, an unresolved V gene accounts for under half, and the cause of the remainder is not known. The table for this sample lists some 170,000 clones; approximately 80% of them were counted only once. The ten largest clones capture about 3.1% of the sample. Specimen: PBMCs. Every receptor here comes from a female donor in good health and CMV-seronegative.

The chain is built from TRBV30 and TRBJ1-5; maybe TRBD1 (5 bases). Germline V gives CDR1 GTSNPN, CDR2 SVGIG (reference sequence). Deletions cut 0 bases from V and 4 bases from J, with 7 bases between. The CDR3 loop spans 13 amino acids. In nucleotides, the CDR3 is TGTGCCTGGAGTGTGGAGGGGAATCAGCCCCAGCATTTT. Its translation is CAWSVEGNQPQHF.

J is TRBJ2-1 and V is TRBV14; 10 bases agree with TRBD2. With 1 base clipped from V and 0 bases from J, the junction kept 21 bases outside the gene matches. The V gene's germline CDR1 is SGHDN and CDR2 FVKESK. This CDR3 contains 23 residues. The CDR3 protein is CASSQGVRERLAGQLSSYNEQFF. Here the CDR3 DNA reads TGTGCCAGCAGCCAAGGGGTCAGGGAAAGACTAGCGGGCCAACTTAGCTCCTACAATGAGCAGTTCTTC.

Relative to its sample, this clone is medium-sized. This specimen includes other DNA sequences encoding the same CDR3. The gene calls are TRBV6-1 and TRBJ1-2; tentative D call: TRBD1 (5 bases). The germline V gene has CDR1 MNHNS and CDR2 SASEGT. The CDR3 runs to 14 residues. The ends were cut back, 1 base at V and 8 bases at J, with 14 bases in the middle. The CDR3 DNA reads TGTGCCAGCAGTGAAGAAGAAGGGGCATGGGGCTACACCTTC. It codes for CASSEEEGAWGYTF.

This rearrangement joins TRBV7-8 to TRBJ1-5; no definite D call. This CDR3 region has 17 residues. The V gene lost 6 bases and the J gene lost 4 bases, with 22 bases spanning the gap. Germline CDR1 and CDR2: SGHVS and FQNEAQ. Here the CDR3 reads CASSYPRDNRLNQPQHF. The CDR3 nucleotides are TGTGCCAGCAGTTACCCACGGGATAATCGATTAAATCAGCCCCAGCATTTT.

This clone has a single count. V usage is TRBV15 and J usage is TRBJ1-2; 7 nucleotides match TRBD1. Germline CDR1 LNHNV, CDR2 YYDKDF (reference sequence). The CDR3 is 13 residues long. Unmatched junction bases numbered 2, after V lost 3 bases and J lost 4 bases. The CDR3 nucleotides are TGTGCCACCAGCAGGGCAGGGGGCTATGGCTACACCTTC. Encoded protein: CATSRAGGYGYTF.

This chain joins TRBV4-1 and TRBJ2-1; D unclear. The V gene lost 2 bases and the J gene lost 5 bases, with 4 bases spanning the gap. CDR1 and CDR2 from the germline V gene are MGHRA and YSYEKL. The CDR3 is made up of 12 amino acids. The CDR3 nucleotides are TGCGCCAGCAGCCAACAGGACAATGAGCAGTTCTTC. Protein product: CASSQQDNEQFF.

The J gene is TRBJ1-5, the V gene TRBV10-3, with 7 bases identical to TRBD1. Germline CDR1 is ENHRY and CDR2 is SYGVKD. V dropped 10 bases and J dropped 2; count of bases not matched to a gene: 5. This CDR3 has 13 amino acids. As DNA, the CDR3 is TGTGCCACAAACAGGGGTGGCAATCAGCCCCAGCATTTT. It encodes CATNRGGNQPQHF.

DNA for the CDR3: TGTGCCAGCTTCTTGACAGGCGCGAACACCGGGGAGCTGTTTTTT. Its protein product is CASFLTGANTGELFF. The rearrangement uses TRBV6-1 and TRBJ2-2, with D tentatively TRBD1 (6 bases). This CDR3 spans 15 amino acids. Per germline, CDR1 MNHNS and CDR2 SASEGT. The V end lost 8 bases, the J end lost 0 bases, and 13 bases lay between the germline ends.

Written as DNA, the CDR3 is TGTGCCATCAGTGACCCCAAAGGGGAGGAAAGGAATGGCTACACCTTC. Translated: CAISDPKGEERNGYTF. This chain links TRBV10-3 with TRBJ1-2; tentatively, D is TRBD1 (5 bases). V lost 3 bases to trimming and J lost 6 bases, with 20 bases between them. In germline, CDR1 is ENHRY, CDR2 SYGVKD. The CDR3 consists of 16 residues.

V gene TRBV15 combines with J gene TRBJ1-2, with 10 bases aligning to TRBD1. V shed 0 bases and J 9 bases; nucleotides not matched to a gene: 4. This CDR3 has 14 amino acids. Germline-derived CDR1 and CDR2 are LNHNV and YYDKDF (reference sequence). The CDR3 region is CATSREGTGVRYTF. The CDR3 nucleotides are TGTGCCACCAGCAGAGAAGGGACAGGGGTTCGCTACACCTTC. Complete variable domain (other parts from reference TRBV15 and TRBJ1-2): DAMVIQNPRYQVTQFGKPVTLSCSQTLNHNVMYWYQQKSSQAPKLLFHYYDKDFNNEADTPDNFQSRRPNTSFCFLDIRSPGLGDTAMYLCATSREGTGVRYTFGSGTRLTVV.

This clone has just one count. V and J are TRBV7-9 and TRBJ1-2, with D possibly being TRBD1 (5 bases). The V gene lost 1 base and the J gene lost 6 bases, with 12 bases spanning the gap. Germline V gene data show CDR1 as SEHNR and CDR2 as FQNEAQ (reference sequence). This CDR3 spans 14 amino acids. This chain's CDR3 is CASSLDLGGDGYTF. The CDR3 DNA reads as TGTGCCAGCAGCTTAGACTTAGGAGGGGATGGCTACACCTTC.

CDR3 loop: CASSFTAGENEQYF. For the CDR3, the DNA is TGCGCCAGCAGCTTTACAGCGGGGGAAAACGAGCAGTACTTC. The chain has TRBV5-1 and TRBJ2-7; TRBD2 matches 8 bases. The CDR3 runs to 14 residues. V was clipped by 2 bases and J by 5 bases; unmatched bases: 6. In germline, CDR1 is SGHRS, CDR2 YFSETQ. Together with reference TRBV5-1 and TRBJ2-7, the CDR3 gives the full variable domain: KAGVTQTPRYLIKTRGQQVTLSCSPISGHRSVSWYQQTPGQGLQFLFEYFSETQRNKGNFPGRFSGRQFSNSRSEMNVSTLELGDSALYLCASSFTAGENEQYFGPGTRLTVT.

The chain uses TRBV13 and TRBJ1-6; weak D call: TRBD1 (5 bases). Germline V gene data show CDR1 as PRHDT and CDR2 as FYEKMQ (reference sequence). The V and J ends lost 1 base and 6 bases respectively, with 13 bases between them. CDR3 length equals 16 residues. The CDR3 DNA is TGTGCCAGCAGCTTAGCGCAGGGTATGGGTAATTCACCCCTCCACTTT. It encodes CASSLAQGMGNSPLHF.

The chain has TRBV18 and TRBJ2-7; the match to TRBD2 covers 12 bases. Looked up from germline, CDR1 is KGHSH and CDR2 is LQKENI. The CDR3 spans 15 residues. V was pared by 2 bases and J by 3 bases, with 2 bases of the junction left unmatched. The CDR3 nucleotides read TGTGCCAGCTCACCAACTAGCGGGAGGATCTACGAGCAGTACTTC. This encodes CASSPTSGRIYEQYF.

This rearrangement joins TRBV7-6 to TRBJ2-7; TRBD2 aligns across 7 bases. The germline gives CDR1 SGHVS, CDR2 FNYEAQ. CDR3 length: 15 residues. After removal of 3 bases from V and 2 bases from J, the junction contained 7 bases not matched to a gene. In nucleotides, the CDR3 is TGTGCCAGCAGCTTGGGGGGGGTAAAGACCTACGAGCAGTACTTC. It specifies CASSLGGVKTYEQYF.

This clone was detected only a few times. The chain recombines TRBV5-1 with TRBJ1-1; D gene ambiguous. V was pared by 3 bases and J by 1 base, with 7 bases between. This CDR3 spans 13 amino acids. The germline V gene has CDR1 SGHRS and CDR2 YFSETQ. CDR3 in DNA: TGCGCCAGCAGCTCCGGGGAGAACACTGAAGCTTTCTTT. Protein sequence: CASSSGENTEAFF.

Turning to this clone: Germline is not matched at one junction end, which may reflect a read error. The chain uses TRBV7-9 and TRBJ1-1, with 8 nucleotides matching TRBD1. Germline lookup yields CDR1 SEHNR and CDR2 FQNEAQ (reference sequence). CDR3 length: 15 residues. As DNA, the CDR3 is TGTTCCAGCAGCTTAATGGCAGGGGGCGACTCTGAAGCTTTCTTT. Translation: CSSSLMAGGDSEAFF.

This chain uses TRBV7-3 with TRBJ2-3, with a weak D call TRBD2 (7 bases). Germline CDR1 reads SGHTA; CDR2 reads FQGTGA. Trimming pared 1 base from V and 3 bases from J, leaving 11 bases between. The CDR3 is 15 amino acids. CDR3 protein: CASSLMGGPTDTQYF. CDR3 in DNA: TGTGCCAGCAGCTTAATGGGGGGGCCTACAGATACGCAGTATTTT.

The V gene is TRBV12-5, the J gene TRBJ2-3; 10 bases match TRBD2. This CDR3 has 16 amino acids. The ends lost 5 bases at V and 7 bases at J; junction bases unmatched: 12. Germline V gene sequence: CDR1 LGHNT, CDR2 FRNRAP. CDR3 coding DNA: TGTGCTAGTGGTCCCGGGACTAGCGCGGTACGACATACGCAGTATTTT. This sequence encodes CASGPGTSAVRHTQYF.

This sequence joins TRBV2 and TRBJ2-3; 7 nucleotides agree with TRBD2. After removal of 4 bases from V and 3 bases from J, the junction contained 7 bases not matched to a gene. The CDR3 spans 15 residues. Germline values: CDR1 SNHLY, CDR2 FYNNEI. The CDR3 nucleotides read TGTGCCAGCAGTGGACTTGGGGGGGGGACAGATACGCAGTATTTT. Translated, it gives CASSGLGGGTDTQYF.

The chain links TRBV11-2 to TRBJ2-3; TRBD1 is a possible D gene (6 bases). V was cut by 2 bases and J by 10 bases, with 13 bases left in between. CDR3 length equals 13 residues. The germline CDR1 and CDR2 sequences are SGHAT and FQNNGV. The CDR3 sequence: CASSLSGQGSQYF. CDR3 nucleotide sequence: TGTGCCAGCAGCTTATCGGGCCAGGGGTCGCAGTATTTT.

The chain recombines TRBV27 with TRBJ2-7, with 9 bases that match TRBD2. The length of the CDR3 is 16 residues. Germline V gene data show CDR1 as MNHEY and CDR2 as SMNVEV (reference sequence). J gave up 0 bases and V 8 bases, and 11 bases lay outside the gene matches. CDR3 nucleotides: TGTGCCAGCTATACTCCCAGCGGGGGGAGCTCCTACGAGCAGTACTTC. This sequence encodes CASYTPSGGSSYEQYF.

This clone was seen more than once but under ten times. This chain connects TRBV30 to TRBJ2-1, with 8 bases lining up with TRBD2. The J segment lost 3 bases and the V segment lost 5 bases, leaving 0 bases of the junction unmatched. The CDR3 is 12 amino acids. Looked up from germline, CDR1 is GTSNPN and CDR2 is SVGIG (reference sequence). CDR3 sequence (DNA): TGTGCCTGGGGGACTAGCTACAATGAGCAGTTCTTC. This codes for CAWGTSYNEQFF.